Listed here are 10 T cell receptor beta chains from one sample, sequenced in a study of immune characterization of retroperitoneal liposarcoma. TCRdb analysed the PCR reads with MiXCR anew, one entry per CDR3 protein. The sample comprises some 20,000 distinct CDR3 sequences, around 40% of which are singletons, and about 7.8% rests with the top ten. The sample was blood. The receptor source for this set is a male donor with retroperitoneal liposarcoma.

This clonotype was recorded at least ten times. The chain combines TRBV6-6 with TRBJ2-7; no clear D. CDR1 is MNHNY, CDR2 SVGAGI, per germline (reference sequence). The CDR3 loop spans 15 amino acids. Trimming pared 0 bases from V and 4 bases from J, leaving 13 bases between. CDR3 in amino acids: CASSYSTSGPYEQYF. The CDR3 bases are TGTGCCAGCAGTTACTCGACATCAGGACCTTACGAGCAGTACTTC.

This clonotype was seen repeatedly, ten times or more. Here the CDR3 DNA reads TGTGCCAGCAGCGCAACAAGCGGGAGCTCCTACGAGCAGTACTTC. It codes for CASSATSGSSYEQYF. The V gene is TRBV6-1, the J gene TRBJ2-7, with 8 nucleotides matching TRBD2. V was clipped by 6 bases and J by 0 bases; unmatched bases: 7. The CDR3 is 15 residues long. Germline values: CDR1 MNHNS, CDR2 SASEGT.

This clonotype ranks as medium-sized (0.01 to 0.1%). The genes are TRBV6-1 and TRBJ2-7; TRBD1 matches 12 bases. CDR1 is MNHNS and CDR2 is SASEGT in the germline V gene. The ends lost 4 bases at V and 2 bases at J; junction bases unmatched: 6. This CDR3 is 16 amino acids long. The CDR3 sequence: CASSGGDRGPTYEQYF. In DNA form, the CDR3 reads TGTGCCAGCAGTGGTGGGGACAGGGGGCCCACCTACGAGCAGTACTTC.

V and J are TRBV11-3 and TRBJ2-3, with D perhaps TRBD2 (6 bases). V lost 4 bases and J 2 bases, leaving 13 bases between the germline ends. Looked up from germline, CDR1 is SGHNT and CDR2 is YENEEA. The length of the CDR3 is 15 residues. The CDR3 coding sequence is TGTGCCAGCAGCTCTGTGCGGGGAGACACAGATACGCAGTATTTT. It specifies CASSSVRGDTDTQYF.

This clonotype was counted ten times or more. This chain links TRBV6-1 with TRBJ2-7; a weak D match, TRBD1 (5 bases). Germline CDR1 is MNHNS and CDR2 is SASEGT. CDR3 length: 12 amino acids. Between the trimmed V and J ends, which lost 8 bases and 2 bases, there was a span of 10 bases. For the CDR3, the DNA is TGTGCCAGCCGGACGGACACCTACGAGCAGTACTTC. It codes for CASRTDTYEQYF.

This clonotype was counted only a few times. The chain employs TRBV27 and TRBJ2-1, with 9 bases fitting TRBD1. This CDR3 spans 16 amino acids. Per germline, CDR1 MNHEY and CDR2 SMNVEV (reference sequence). V was pared by 6 bases and J by 3 bases, with 9 bases of the junction left unmatched. Here the CDR3 DNA reads TGTGCCAGCAGAAGGACAGGGGCTAAGAGCTACAATGAGCAGTTCTTC. This translates into CASRRTGAKSYNEQFF.

This clonotype was counted between two and nine times. CDR3 DNA: TGTGCCAGCAGCCCTAGCGGGGGCACCGGGGAGCTGTTTTTT. This translates into CASSPSGGTGELFF. The chain employs TRBV7-6 and TRBJ2-2; 10 bases align to TRBD2. The V segment lost 5 bases and the J segment 4 bases; nucleotides outside the gene matches: 1. Germline CDR1 is SGHVS and CDR2 is FNYEAQ. There are 14 residues in the CDR3.

The chain has TRBV6-6 and TRBJ2-2; the D gene is possibly TRBD1 (8 bases). Germline V CDR1 and CDR2: MNHNY, SVGAGI (reference sequence). This CDR3 has 17 residues. Trimming removed 2 bases from V and 5 bases from J, with 18 bases in between. DNA of the CDR3: TGTGCCAGCAGTTACGGGACCACAGGGGGAGGGACCGGGGAGCTGTTTTTT. This codes for CASSYGTTGGGTGELFF.

This clonotype was seen only once. This may be a read error, as it is one base from a much larger clone. The chain uses TRBV7-2 and TRBJ2-4, with D hard to call. The V end lost 0 bases, the J end lost 16 bases, and 19 bases lay between the germline ends. CDR1 is SGHTA and CDR2 is FQGNSA in the germline V gene. CDR3 length equals 14 residues. CDR3 loop: CASSLAHRNNEHYF. CDR3 bases: TGTGCCAGCAGCTTAGCCCATAGGAACAATGAGCATTACTTC.

The rearrangement links TRBV11-3 to TRBJ2-1, with 8 bases identical to TRBD2. Germline values: CDR1 SGHNT, CDR2 YENEEA. After removal of 5 bases from V and 6 bases from J, the junction contained 12 bases not matched to a gene. The CDR3 is made up of 16 amino acids. CDR3 in amino acids: CASSRRLAGSANEQFF. CDR3 in DNA: TGTGCCAGCAGCCGACGCTTAGCGGGGAGCGCCAATGAGCAGTTCTTC. The whole variable domain, filled in from reference TRBV11-3 and TRBJ2-1, reads EAGVVQSPRYKIIEKKQPVAFWCNPISGHNTLYWYLQNLGQGPELLIRYENEEAVDDSQLPKDRFSAERLKGVDSTLKIQPAELGDSAVYLCASSRRLAGSANEQFFGPGTRLTVL.